Listed below are T cell receptor beta chains from one sample, sequenced in a study of shared clonotypes between healthy human individuals. Only in-frame clones appear in the TCRdb table, and some are missing; sequencing was by immunoSEQ multiplex PCR. This sample yields a few hundred thousand clones, of which approximately 96% are seen a single time; approximately 0.3% belongs to the top ten. Input material: memory CD8+ T cells sorted from blood. The source of these receptors is a young man in good health. CDR3s include the opening cysteine and the closing phenylalanine or tryptophan. A D gene is named only where the DNA matches it firmly. Not all rows give a size; the values are once, few, many and, for expanded clones, a class.

v_gene	d_gene	abundance	j_gene	CDR3nt	CDR3aa
TRBV7-9	NA	NA	TRBJ2-5	TGTGCCAGCAGCATACCCGGGGGAGAAGAGACCCAGTACTTC	CASSIPGGEETQYF
TRBV5-1	TRBD1	NA	TRBJ1-2	TGCGCCAGCAGCTCCCCCGGACAGGGGTCTGGGGGCTACACCTTC	CASSSPGQGSGGYTF
TRBV6-1	TRBD1	once	TRBJ2-7	TGTGCCAGCAGTGAGGGACAGGGTACTGGGAAGCAGTACTTC	CASSEGQGTGKQYF
TRBV6-5	NA	NA	TRBJ1-5	TGTGCCAGCAGTTACGGGATTAGCAATCAGCCCCAGCATTTT	CASSYGISNQPQHF
TRBV5-1	TRBD2	NA	TRBJ2-1	TGCGCCAGCAGCCCTGTTCCTAGCGGGAGGGCCGGTGAGCAGTTCTTC	CASSPVPSGRAGEQFF
TRBV19	NA	NA	TRBJ2-7	TGTGCCAGTAGTATAGCTGCGGGAAAGGGATACGAGCAGTACTTC	CASSIAAGKGYEQYF
TRBV5-1	TRBD1	NA	TRBJ2-7	TGCGCCAGCAGCTTAGGACAGGGCGAGCAGTACTTC	CASSLGQGEQYF
TRBV6-6	NA	NA	TRBJ1-2	TGTGCCAGCAGCACCCTTGGGGGGCTGGACTATGGCTACACCTTC	CASSTLGGLDYGYTF
TRBV7-2	NA	once	TRBJ2-7	TGTGCCAGCAGCTTAGCGGGGTACTACGAGCAGTACTTC	CASSLAGYYEQYF
TRBV19	NA	NA	TRBJ1-1	TGTGCCAGTAGTATCGACAGACATGAAGCTTTCTTT	CASSIDRHEAFF
TRBV9	TRBD2	NA	TRBJ2-1	TGTGCCAGCAGCGTTAAGGCGGGAGGGCCATGGGATGAGCAGTTCTTC	CASSVKAGGPWDEQFF
TRBV6-5	NA	NA	TRBJ1-5	TGTGCCAGCAGTTATAAGGTATATAGCAATCAGCCCCAGCATTTT	CASSYKVYSNQPQHF
TRBV29-1	NA	once	TRBJ1-2	TGCAGCGTTGGGACCTGGGTCAGAGGCTACACCTTC	CSVGTWVRGYTF